This TCR beta chain was observed in a study of blood T cells in healthy people across ages. For the second PCR, which ran for 7 to 11 cycles, a sample-barcoded 5' primer and a J-beta primer mix were used. Each cDNA molecule was tagged by a template-switch adaptor that had 12 random nucleotides. Using its own MiXCR run on the 5' RACE reads, TCRdb lists one record per CDR3 protein. The sample consists of about 1.1 million distinct CDR3 sequences, roughly two fifths of them appearing once. Study findings and constraints: With naive T cell percentage, TCR beta diversity showed a strong correlation.

V shed 2 bases and J shed 1 base, with 14 bases lying between them. The V gene's germline CDR1 is MNHEY and CDR2 SVGAGI. This CDR3 is built from 17 residues. With respect to this clonotype: Its specificity is unknown.

This TCR was recovered from a young man in good health. Sequencing used blood. This chain uses TRBV6-5 with TRBJ2-2; D is undetermined. The CDR3 region is CASSYGVQQLNTGELFF. The CDR3 DNA follows: TGTGCCAGCAGTTACGGCGTACAGCAACTGAACACCGGGGAGCTGTTTTTT.